Following are 10 T cell receptor beta chains from one sample sequenced in a study of shared clonotypes between healthy human individuals. TCRdb keeps only in-frame clones here, not all; method: immunoSEQ multiplex PCR. The sample holds some 500,000 clones, roughly 80% seen once. Sequencing was done on a sample of PBMCs. The origin of the receptors is a woman aged 40-49 years in good health. Some clones in this sample may be carry-over from other donors' samples.

V usage is TRBV28 and J usage is TRBJ1-3; 8 nucleotides match TRBD1. The trim removed 5 bases at V and 2 bases at J, leaving 2 bases unmatched. This CDR3 region has 14 residues. Germline-derived CDR1 and CDR2 are MDHEN and SYDVKM. DNA of the CDR3: TGTGCCAGCAGTCAGGACAGGGCTGGAAACACCATATATTTT. Protein: CASSQDRAGNTIYF. Complete variable domain (other parts from reference TRBV28 and TRBJ1-3): DVKVTQSSRYLVKRTGEKVFLECVQDMDHENMFWYRQDPGLGLRLIYFSYDVKMKEKGDIPEGYSVSREKKERFSLILESASTNQTSMYLCASSQDRAGNTIYFGEGSWLTVV.

Turning to this clone: Just one base apart from a much larger clone, this may be a read error. This chain connects TRBV7-2 to TRBJ2-2, with unresolved D. Germline V CDR1 and CDR2: SGHTA, FQGNSA. Trimming shortened V by 5 bases and J by 5 bases, and 9 bases separated the two germline ends. This CDR3 comprises 13 residues. The CDR3: CASSLAWTGELFF. The DNA of the CDR3 is TGTGCCAGCAGCCTTGCGTGGACCGGGGAGCTGTTTTTT.

The chain is built from TRBV5-6 and TRBJ2-3; D is perhaps TRBD2 (6 bases). The CDR3 is made up of 15 amino acids. The germline V and J ends were trimmed by 3 bases and 0 bases, with 11 bases remaining between them. Germline V CDR1 and CDR2: SGHDT, YYEEEE. The CDR3 bases are TGTGCCAGCAGCTGGGGGGTACGAAGCACAGATACGCAGTATTTT. The encoded protein is CASSWGVRSTDTQYF.

The J gene is TRBJ1-1, the V gene TRBV19; 10 bases agree with TRBD1. This CDR3 comprises 13 residues. V dropped 8 bases and J dropped 8; count of bases not matched to a gene: 8. Looked up from germline, CDR1 is LNHDA and CDR2 is SQIVND (reference sequence). The DNA of the CDR3 is TGTGCCAGTCGGACAGGGGGTTCTCCGGAAGCTTTCTTT. The encoded protein is CASRTGGSPEAFF. The full variable domain, in which reference TRBV19 and TRBJ1-1 provide the parts outside the CDR3, is DGGITQSPKYLFRKEGQNVTLSCEQNLNHDAMYWYRQDPGQGLRLIYYSQIVNDFQKGDIAEGYSVSREKKESFPLTVTSAQKNPTAFYLCASRTGGSPEAFFGQGTRLTVV.

The V call is TRBV5-1, the J call TRBJ2-7; a weak D match, TRBD1 (6 bases). The germline V and J ends were trimmed by 3 bases and 0 bases, with 13 bases remaining between them. The CDR3 runs 15 residues. Germline V gene data show CDR1 as SGHRS and CDR2 as YFSETQ. CDR3 in amino acids: CASSSQGPSSYEQYF. CDR3 DNA: TGCGCCAGCAGCTCACAGGGTCCCAGCTCCTACGAGCAGTACTTC.

The chain combines TRBV7-8 with TRBJ2-1; D may be TRBD1 (5 bases). Per the germline V gene, CDR1 is SGHVS and CDR2 is FQNEAQ. V shed 2 bases and J shed 3 bases, with 11 bases lying between them. The CDR3 extends over 15 amino acids. The CDR3 region is CASSLQGADYNEQFF. The CDR3 DNA follows: TGTGCCAGCAGCTTACAGGGCGCAGACTACAATGAGCAGTTCTTC.

The chain has TRBV5-5 and TRBJ2-7; perhaps TRBD2 as D (6 bases). The V gene lost 3 bases and the J gene lost 6 bases, with 25 bases spanning the gap. The CDR3 totals 17 residues. CDR1 SGHKS and CDR2 YYEKEE come from the germline V gene (reference sequence). CDR3 DNA: TGTGCCAGCAGCTCGAGGGTTGCGGGACCCCGACGTTTCGAGCAGTACTTC. Translating it yields CASSSRVAGPRRFEQYF.

Note on this clone: This probably arose from a read error, given a far larger clone one base away. The chain recombines TRBV9 with TRBJ2-7; D may be TRBD2 (6 bases). The CDR3 totals 14 residues. V lost 3 bases and J 0 bases, leaving 10 bases between the germline ends. The germline CDR1 and CDR2 sequences are SGDLS and YYNGEE. CDR3 coding DNA: TGTGCCAGCAGCGCTAGCGACAGCTCCTACGAGCAGTACTTC. Translating gives CASSASDSSYEQYF.

V is TRBV5-1 and J is TRBJ2-5; 7 nucleotides agree with TRBD1. Unmatched junction bases numbered 6, after V lost 4 bases and J lost 3 bases. CDR3 length: 14 residues. Germline V CDR1 and CDR2: SGHRS, YFSETQ. This CDR3 is CASSQGVGKETQYF. The CDR3 DNA reads TGCGCCAGCAGCCAGGGGGTCGGGAAAGAGACCCAGTACTTC.

A word on this clone: The conserved phenylalanine or tryptophan is not found at the CDR3 terminus, so this likely reflects a read error. The DNA is omitted, as the CDR3 cannot be located on it reliably, and the CDR3 follows TCRdb's listing. The chain recombines TRBV14 with TRBJ2-7; the table's TRBD1 call for D was not verified on the DNA. Per the germline V gene, CDR1 is SGHDN and CDR2 is FVKESK. From its first to its last residue, the CDR3 has 10 amino acids. This CDR3 is CASSQGYSAS.